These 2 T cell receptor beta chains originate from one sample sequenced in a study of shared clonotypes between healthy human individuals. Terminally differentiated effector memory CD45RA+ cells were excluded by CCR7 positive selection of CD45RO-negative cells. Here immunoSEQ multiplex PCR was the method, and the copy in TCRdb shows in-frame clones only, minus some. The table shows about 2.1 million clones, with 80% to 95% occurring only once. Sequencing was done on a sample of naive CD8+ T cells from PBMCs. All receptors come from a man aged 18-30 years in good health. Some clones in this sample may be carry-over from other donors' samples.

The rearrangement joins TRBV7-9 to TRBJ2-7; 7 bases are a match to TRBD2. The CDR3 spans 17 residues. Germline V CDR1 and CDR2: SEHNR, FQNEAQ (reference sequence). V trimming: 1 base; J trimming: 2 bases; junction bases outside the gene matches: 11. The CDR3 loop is CASSLGEVGEGTYEQYF. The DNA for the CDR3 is TGTGCCAGCAGCTTAGGGGAAGTGGGGGAGGGCACCTACGAGCAGTACTTC.

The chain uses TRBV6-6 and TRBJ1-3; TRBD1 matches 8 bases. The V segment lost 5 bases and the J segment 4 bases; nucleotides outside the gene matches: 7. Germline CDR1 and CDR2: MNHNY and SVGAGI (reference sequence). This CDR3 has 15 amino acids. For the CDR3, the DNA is TGTGCCAGCAGTGACAGGGGATCAGCCGGAAACACCATATATTTT. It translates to CASSDRGSAGNTIYF.